This T cell receptor beta chain was obtained from a study of blood T cell repertoires in COVID-19. Looking at the study overall: PBMCs, B-cell-depleted T cells, or T cells were the source of the cDNA or gDNA that made up the material.

Germline values: CDR1 MGHRA, CDR2 YSYEKL. The CDR3 spans 14 residues. V lost 4 bases and J 4 bases, leaving 10 bases between the germline ends. Clones were read by immunoSEQ multiplex PCR, and TCRdb kept only the in-frame ones, dropping some. The sample has 220,000 or so clones, 84% seen once. The V call is TRBV4-1, the J call TRBJ2-2; D unresolved. This TCR came from a young man with active or convalescent COVID-19. Material: peripheral blood. CDR3 loop: CASSRARLTGELFF. CDR3 DNA: TGCGCCAGCAGCCGGGCTCGCCTCACCGGGGAGCTGTTTTTT.